The clone carrying this TCR beta chain was picked up many times. The target antigen is unknown. V shed 4 bases and J 4 bases; nucleotides not matched to a gene: 5. Germline V gene data show CDR1 as SGHRS and CDR2 as YFSETQ. This CDR3 has 14 residues. A single record per CDR3 protein comes from TCRdb applying MiXCR to the 5' RACE reads. The sample carries some 240,000 distinct CDR3 sequences, about 3% recorded once. This specimen comes from a study of T cells after yellow fever vaccination. Study background: Fractions of low cell number were prepared using SMART-Seq v4 Ultra Low Input.

Study-level results: Only a small proportion of the clonotypes turned up in both the CD4 and the CD8 compartments, likely arising from convergent recombination. Most clones from primary vaccination resurfaced after the booster (approximately 95% CD4, more than 75% CD8). FACS-sorted repertoires could harbor abundant contaminating bulk-population clonotypes.

The source is a man aged 18 to 29 who received the YFV17D yellow fever vaccine. Sequences were derived from CD4+ T cells sorted from PBMCs, sampled 10 days after the yellow fever booster vaccination. The chain employs TRBV5-1 and TRBJ2-3; 8 bases are shared with TRBD1. This CDR3 is CASSQGQAPDTQYF. In DNA form, the CDR3 reads TGCGCCAGCAGCCAGGGACAGGCCCCAGATACGCAGTATTTT.